This is a list of T cell receptor beta chains from one sample in a study of blood T cell repertoires in COVID-19. The data were produced by immunoSEQ multiplex PCR, yet TCRdb's version contains in-frame clones alone and is incomplete. The table records 60,000 to 70,000 clones, approximately 86% of them present only once. Sequenced material: peripheral blood. These receptors all come from an elderly woman with active COVID-19. CDR3s include the opening cysteine and the closing phenylalanine or tryptophan. The D gene is left open where the match is weak.

V gene: TRBV2
D gene: NA
J gene: TRBJ2-5
CDR3 DNA: TGTGCCAGCAGCGTCCCGGCGGGGGAGACCCAGTACTTC
CDR3 protein: CASSVPAGETQYF

V gene: TRBV7-8
D gene: NA
J gene: TRBJ2-7
CDR3 DNA: TGTGCCAGCAGCTCCCTCGGTGGCTACGAGCAGTACTTC
CDR3 protein: CASSSLGGYEQYF

V gene: TRBV7-2
D gene: TRBD1
J gene: TRBJ1-1
CDR3 DNA: TGTGCCAGCAGCCCAGGGACAGGGAGGGGGGAGACTGAAGCTTTCTTT
CDR3 protein: CASSPGTGRGETEAFF

V gene: TRBV18
D gene: NA
J gene: TRBJ2-3
CDR3 DNA: TGTGCCAGCTCGGAGGGAAGCACAGATACGCAGTATTTT
CDR3 protein: CASSEGSTDTQYF

V gene: TRBV5-1
D gene: TRBD1
J gene: TRBJ2-5
CDR3 DNA: TGCGCCAGCAGCCCCGGGGACAGGGGTTACCAAGAGACCCAGTACTTC
CDR3 protein: CASSPGDRGYQETQYF

V gene: TRBV3-1/TRBV3-2
D gene: TRBD1
J gene: TRBJ2-7
CDR3 DNA: TGTGCCAGCAGCCACGGGACAGGGGACTACTACGAGCAGTACTTC
CDR3 protein: CASSHGTGDYYEQYF

V gene: TRBV7-8
D gene: TRBD2
J gene: TRBJ2-3
CDR3 DNA: TGTGCCAGCAGCTTATTGGGGAGGGTAGATACGCAGTATTTT
CDR3 protein: CASSLLGRVDTQYF

V gene: TRBV18
D gene: NA
J gene: TRBJ1-4
CDR3 DNA: TGTGCCAGCTCACCCCCTGGTTCTGGGGCCCATGAAAAACTGTTTTTT
CDR3 protein: CASSPPGSGAHEKLFF

V gene: TRBV28
D gene: TRBD1
J gene: TRBJ2-1
CDR3 DNA: TGTGCCAGCAGTTTTTATTACGGAGACAGGGGGATCAATGAGCAGTTCTTC
CDR3 protein: CASSFYYGDRGINEQFF

V gene: TRBV4-2
D gene: TRBD2
J gene: TRBJ2-3
CDR3 DNA: TGTGCCAGCAGCGAAGGGACTAGCGGGGGCACAGATACGCAGTATTTT
CDR3 protein: CASSEGTSGGTDTQYF